This entry describes one TCR beta chain. Its matching antigen is unknown. The data are from a study of cytomegalovirus exposure and HLA in healthy donors. At the level of the study: Genotyping of roughly 400 donors showed that approximately 83% belonged to the Caucasian-associated ancestry cluster. General study findings and limits: Immune exposure information available was restricted to CMV serostatus. Excluded were some V segments that proved indistinguishable, including TRBV6-2 and TRBV6-3.

The PCR contained 60 Vbeta and 13 Jbeta primers. Sequencing was performed with immunoSEQ multiplex PCR; in TCRdb, only in-frame clones are kept and a portion is missing. The sample has about 42,000 clones. Germline V gene lookup returns CDR1 PRHDT and CDR2 FYEKMQ (reference sequence). This CDR3 spans 15 amino acids. V lost 6 bases, J lost 3 bases, and 9 bases stayed unmatched. This chain links TRBV13 with TRBJ2-7; TRBD2 matches 9 bases. Material: PBMCs. The receptor's source is a man aged 30 to 45 in good health and CMV-seronegative. CDR3 region: CASSLVAGEGYEQYF. The CDR3 bases are TGTGCCAGCAGTCTCGTAGCGGGAGAGGGCTACGAGCAGTACTTC.